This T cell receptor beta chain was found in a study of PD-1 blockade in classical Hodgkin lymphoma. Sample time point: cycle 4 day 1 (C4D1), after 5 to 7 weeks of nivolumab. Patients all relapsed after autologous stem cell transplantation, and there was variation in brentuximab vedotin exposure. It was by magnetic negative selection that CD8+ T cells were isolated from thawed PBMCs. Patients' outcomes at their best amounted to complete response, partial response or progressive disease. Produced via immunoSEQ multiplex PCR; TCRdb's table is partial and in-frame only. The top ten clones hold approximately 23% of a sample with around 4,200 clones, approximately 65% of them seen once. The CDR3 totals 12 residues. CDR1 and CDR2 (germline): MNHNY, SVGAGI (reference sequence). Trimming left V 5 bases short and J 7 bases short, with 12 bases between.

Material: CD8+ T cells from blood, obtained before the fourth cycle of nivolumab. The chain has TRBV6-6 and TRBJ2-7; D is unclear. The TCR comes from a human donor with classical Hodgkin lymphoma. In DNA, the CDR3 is TGTGCCAGCAGTCAGGCGCCTGGGGAGCAGTACTTC. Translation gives CASSQAPGEQYF.